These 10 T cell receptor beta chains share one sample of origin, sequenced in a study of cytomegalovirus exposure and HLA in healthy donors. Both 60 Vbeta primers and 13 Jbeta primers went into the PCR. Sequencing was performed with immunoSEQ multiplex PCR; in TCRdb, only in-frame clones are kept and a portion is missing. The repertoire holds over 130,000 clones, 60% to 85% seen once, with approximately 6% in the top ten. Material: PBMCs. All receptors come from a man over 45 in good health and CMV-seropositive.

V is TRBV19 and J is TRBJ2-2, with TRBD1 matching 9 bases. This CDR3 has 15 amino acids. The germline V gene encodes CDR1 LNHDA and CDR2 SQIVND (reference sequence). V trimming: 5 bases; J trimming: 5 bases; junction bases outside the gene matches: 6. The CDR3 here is CASSYGQGITGELFF. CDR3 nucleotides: TGTGCCAGTAGTTATGGACAGGGGATTACCGGGGAGCTGTTTTTT.

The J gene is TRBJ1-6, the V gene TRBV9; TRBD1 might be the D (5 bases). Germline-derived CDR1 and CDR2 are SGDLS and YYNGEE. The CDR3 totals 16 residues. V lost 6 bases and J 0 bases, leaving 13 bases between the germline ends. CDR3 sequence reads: CASIRDSFSYNSPLHF. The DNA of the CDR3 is TGTGCCAGCATACGGGACTCGTTCTCCTATAATTCACCCCTCCACTTT.

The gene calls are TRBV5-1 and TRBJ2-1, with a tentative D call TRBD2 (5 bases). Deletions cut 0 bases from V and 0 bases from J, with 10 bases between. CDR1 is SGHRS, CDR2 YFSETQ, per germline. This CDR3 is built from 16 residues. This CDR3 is CASSLVGVHSYNEQFF. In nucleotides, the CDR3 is TGCGCCAGCAGCTTGGTCGGGGTCCACTCCTACAATGAGCAGTTCTTC.

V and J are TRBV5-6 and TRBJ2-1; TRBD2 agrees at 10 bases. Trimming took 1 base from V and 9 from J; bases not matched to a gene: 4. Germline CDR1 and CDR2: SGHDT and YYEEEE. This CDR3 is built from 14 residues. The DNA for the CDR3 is TGTGCCAGCAGCTTGATGGTAGCGGGAGGTGAGCAGTTCTTC. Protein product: CASSLMVAGGEQFF.

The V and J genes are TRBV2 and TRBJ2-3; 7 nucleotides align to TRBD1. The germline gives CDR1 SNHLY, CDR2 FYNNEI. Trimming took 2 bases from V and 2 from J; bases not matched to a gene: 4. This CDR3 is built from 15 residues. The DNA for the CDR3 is TGTGCCAGCAGTGAAAAGGGGACAGCCACAGATACGCAGTATTTT. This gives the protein CASSEKGTATDTQYF.

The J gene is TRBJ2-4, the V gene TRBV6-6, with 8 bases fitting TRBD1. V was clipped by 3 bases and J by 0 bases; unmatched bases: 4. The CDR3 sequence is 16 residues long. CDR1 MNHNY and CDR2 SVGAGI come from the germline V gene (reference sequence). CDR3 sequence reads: CASSYTGGLAKNIQYF. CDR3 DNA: TGTGCCAGCAGTTATACAGGGGGATTAGCCAAAAACATTCAGTACTTC.

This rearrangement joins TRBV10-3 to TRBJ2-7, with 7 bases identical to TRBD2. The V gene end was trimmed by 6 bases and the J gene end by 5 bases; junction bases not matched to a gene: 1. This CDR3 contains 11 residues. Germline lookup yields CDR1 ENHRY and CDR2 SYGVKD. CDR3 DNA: TGTGCCATCAGGGGAGGGGACGAGCAGTACTTC. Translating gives CAIRGGDEQYF.

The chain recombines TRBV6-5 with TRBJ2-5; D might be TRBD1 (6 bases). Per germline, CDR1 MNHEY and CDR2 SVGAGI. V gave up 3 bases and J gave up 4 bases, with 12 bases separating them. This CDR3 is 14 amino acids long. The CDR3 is CASSYFDRLETQYF. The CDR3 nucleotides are TGTGCCAGCAGTTATTTCGACAGGTTAGAGACCCAGTACTTC.

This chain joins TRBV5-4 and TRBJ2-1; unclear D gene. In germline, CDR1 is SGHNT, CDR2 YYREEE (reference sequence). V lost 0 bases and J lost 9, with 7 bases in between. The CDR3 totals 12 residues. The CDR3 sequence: CASSLDSGEQFF. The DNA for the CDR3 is TGTGCCAGCAGCTTGGACTCCGGTGAGCAGTTCTTC.

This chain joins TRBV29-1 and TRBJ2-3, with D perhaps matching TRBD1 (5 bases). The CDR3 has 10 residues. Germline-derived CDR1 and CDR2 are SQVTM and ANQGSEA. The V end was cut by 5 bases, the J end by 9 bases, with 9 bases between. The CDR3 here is CSVLDMTQYF. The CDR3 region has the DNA TGCAGCGTTCTGGACATGACGCAGTATTTT.